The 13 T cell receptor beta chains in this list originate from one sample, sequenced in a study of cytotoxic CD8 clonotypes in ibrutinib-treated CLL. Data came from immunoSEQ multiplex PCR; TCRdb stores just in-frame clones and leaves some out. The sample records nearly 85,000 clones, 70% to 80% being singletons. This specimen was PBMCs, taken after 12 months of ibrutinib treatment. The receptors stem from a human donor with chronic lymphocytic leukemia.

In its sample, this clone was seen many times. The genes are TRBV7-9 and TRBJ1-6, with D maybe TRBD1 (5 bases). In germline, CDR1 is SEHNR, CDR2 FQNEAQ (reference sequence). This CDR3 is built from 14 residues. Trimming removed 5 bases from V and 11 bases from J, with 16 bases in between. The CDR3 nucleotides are TGTGCCAGCAGCCCGGGACCTCCGGCCCCACCCCTCCACTTT. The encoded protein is CASSPGPPAPPLHF.

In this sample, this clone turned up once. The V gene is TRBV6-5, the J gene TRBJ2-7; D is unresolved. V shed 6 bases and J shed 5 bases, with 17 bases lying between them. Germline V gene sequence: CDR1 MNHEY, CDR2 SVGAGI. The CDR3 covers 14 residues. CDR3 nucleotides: TGTGCCAGCAGCCTCGGACCCCTTAAGGACGAGCAGTACTTC. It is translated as CASSLGPLKDEQYF.

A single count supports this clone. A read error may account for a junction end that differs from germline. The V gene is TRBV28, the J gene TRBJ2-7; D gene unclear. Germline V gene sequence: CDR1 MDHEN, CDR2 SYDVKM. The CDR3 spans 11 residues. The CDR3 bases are TGTGCCAGCAGGTCACCCCCTGGGTGGTCCTTC. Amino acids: CASRSPPGWSF. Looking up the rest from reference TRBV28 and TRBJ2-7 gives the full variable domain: DVKVTQSSRYLVKRTGEKVFLECVQDMDHENMFWYRQDPGLGLRLIYFSYDVKMKEKGDIPEGYSVSREKKERFSLILESASTNQTSMYLCASRSPPGWSFGPGTRLTVT.

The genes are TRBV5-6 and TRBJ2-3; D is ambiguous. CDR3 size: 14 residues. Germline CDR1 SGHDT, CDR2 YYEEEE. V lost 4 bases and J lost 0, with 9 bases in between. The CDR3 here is CASSRVTSTDTQYF. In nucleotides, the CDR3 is TGTGCCAGCAGCCGCGTAACTAGCACAGATACGCAGTATTTT.

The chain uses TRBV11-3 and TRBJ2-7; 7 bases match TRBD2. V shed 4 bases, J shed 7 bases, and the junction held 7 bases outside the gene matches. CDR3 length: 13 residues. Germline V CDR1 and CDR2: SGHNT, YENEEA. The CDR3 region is CASSSKRGLEQYF. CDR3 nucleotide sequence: TGTGCCAGCAGCTCAAAGCGGGGCCTAGAGCAGTACTTC.

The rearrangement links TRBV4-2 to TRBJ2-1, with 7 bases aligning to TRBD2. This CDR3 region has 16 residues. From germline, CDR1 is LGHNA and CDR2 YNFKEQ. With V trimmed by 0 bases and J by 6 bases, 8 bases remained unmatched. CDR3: CASSQEAGDAINEQFF. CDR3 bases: TGTGCCAGCAGCCAAGAGGCGGGAGATGCCATCAATGAGCAGTTCTTC.

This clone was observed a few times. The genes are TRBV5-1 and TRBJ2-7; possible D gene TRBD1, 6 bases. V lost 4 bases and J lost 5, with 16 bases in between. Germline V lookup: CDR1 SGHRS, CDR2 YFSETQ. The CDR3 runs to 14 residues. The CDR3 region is CASSRQDGSDEQYF. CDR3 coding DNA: TGCGCCAGCAGCAGACAGGACGGGTCGGACGAGCAGTACTTC.

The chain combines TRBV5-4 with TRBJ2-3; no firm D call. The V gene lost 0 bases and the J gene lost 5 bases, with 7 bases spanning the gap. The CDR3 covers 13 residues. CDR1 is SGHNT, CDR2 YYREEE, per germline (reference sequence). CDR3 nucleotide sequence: TGTGCCAGCAGCTTGGCCTCGGGAGATACGCAGTATTTT. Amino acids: CASSLASGDTQYF. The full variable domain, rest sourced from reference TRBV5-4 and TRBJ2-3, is ETGVTQSPTHLIKTRGQQVTLRCSSQSGHNTVSWYQQALGQGPQFIFQYYREEENGRGNFPPRFSGLQFPNYSSELNVNALELDDSALYLCASSLASGDTQYFGPGTRLTVL.

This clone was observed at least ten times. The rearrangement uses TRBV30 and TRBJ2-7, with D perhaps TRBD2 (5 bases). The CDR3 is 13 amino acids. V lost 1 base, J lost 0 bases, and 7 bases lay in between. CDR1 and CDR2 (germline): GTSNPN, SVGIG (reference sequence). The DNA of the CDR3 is TGTGCCTGGAGTGACGGGGTCTCCTACGAGCAGTACTTC. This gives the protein CAWSDGVSYEQYF.

CDR3 residues: CASFTGTGLTEAFF. The DNA for the CDR3 is TGTGCCAGCTTCACCGGGACAGGGCTCACTGAAGCTTTCTTT. J is TRBJ1-1 and V is TRBV18, with TRBD1 matching over 9 bases. J lost 4 bases, V lost 7 bases, and 7 bases had no gene match. Germline CDR1 is KGHSH and CDR2 is LQKENI. This CDR3 contains 14 residues.

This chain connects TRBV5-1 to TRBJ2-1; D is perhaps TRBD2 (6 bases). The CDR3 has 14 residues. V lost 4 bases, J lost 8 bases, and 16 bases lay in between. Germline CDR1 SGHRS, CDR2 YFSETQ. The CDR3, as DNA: TGCGCCAGCAGCCCAGGGACTCCCGCGGATGAGCAGTTCTTC. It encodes CASSPGTPADEQFF.

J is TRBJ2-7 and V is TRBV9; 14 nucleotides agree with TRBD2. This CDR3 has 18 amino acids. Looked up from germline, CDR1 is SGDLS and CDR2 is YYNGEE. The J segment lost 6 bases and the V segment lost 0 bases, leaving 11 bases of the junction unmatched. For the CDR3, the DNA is TGTGCCAGCAGCGTAGCGGGACTAGCGGGAGAGGCCCTGGGCGAGCAGTACTTC. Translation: CASSVAGLAGEALGEQYF.

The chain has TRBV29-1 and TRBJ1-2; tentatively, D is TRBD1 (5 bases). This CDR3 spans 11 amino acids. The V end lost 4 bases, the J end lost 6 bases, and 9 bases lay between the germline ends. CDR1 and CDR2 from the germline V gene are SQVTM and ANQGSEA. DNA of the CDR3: TGCAGCGTTGGACAGCCCGATGGCTACACCTTC. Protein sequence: CSVGQPDGYTF.